The sequence of this TCR beta chain was determined in a study of CD8+ T cells in alopecia areata. The sequencing template was cDNA reverse transcribed from extracted RNA. TCRdb's copy holds only in-frame clones and misses some; the assay was immunoSEQ multiplex PCR. The sample consists of about 100,000 clones, about 61% of them appearing once. From germline, CDR1 is PRHDT and CDR2 FYEKMQ (reference sequence). Trimming took 2 bases from V and 1 from J; bases not matched to a gene: 5. The CDR3 consists of 16 residues. The treatment is: oral pan-JAK inhibitor, 5-10 mg twice daily. The clonotype comes from a human donor with alopecia areata. The material sequenced was CD8+ T cells sorted from blood, taken at roughly week 58, from a patient treated with tofacitinib. The rearrangement uses TRBV13 and TRBJ2-4; 7 nucleotides line up with TRBD1. As DNA, the CDR3 is TGTGCCAGCAGCTTACGTGAGGGGGCGGCCAAAAACATTCAGTACTTC. Amino acids: CASSLREGAAKNIQYF.